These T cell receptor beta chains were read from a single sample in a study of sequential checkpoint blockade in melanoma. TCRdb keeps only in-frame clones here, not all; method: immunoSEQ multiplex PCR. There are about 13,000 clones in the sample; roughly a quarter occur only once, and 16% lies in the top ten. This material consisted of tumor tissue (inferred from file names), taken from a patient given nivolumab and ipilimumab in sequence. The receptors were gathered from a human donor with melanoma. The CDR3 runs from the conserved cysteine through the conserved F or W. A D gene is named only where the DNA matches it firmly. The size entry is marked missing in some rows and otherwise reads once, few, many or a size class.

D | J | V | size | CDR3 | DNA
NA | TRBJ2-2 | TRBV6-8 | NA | CASSYSSRGMASNTGELFF | TGTGCCAGCAGTTACTCGAGTCGAGGGATGGCCTCGAACACCGGGGAGCTGTTTTTT
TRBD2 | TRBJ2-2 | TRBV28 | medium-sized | CASCPGGTGELFF | TGTGCCAGCTGTCCGGGGGGCACCGGGGAGCTGTTTTTT
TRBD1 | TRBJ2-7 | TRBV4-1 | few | CASSYRGTGDGYEQYF | TGCGCCAGCAGCTATCGAGGGACAGGTGACGGATACGAGCAGTACTTC
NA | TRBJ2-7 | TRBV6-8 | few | CASSLPSEGQYEQYF | TGTGCCAGCAGCCTCCCATCGGAAGGGCAGTACGAGCAGTACTTC
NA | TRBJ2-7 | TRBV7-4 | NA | CASSLGTTYEQYF | TGTGCCAGCAGCTTAGGGACCACCTACGAGCAGTACTTC
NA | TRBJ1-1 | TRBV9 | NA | CASSVDPFGTEAFF | TGTGCCAGCAGCGTAGATCCCTTCGGGACTGAAGCTTTCTTT
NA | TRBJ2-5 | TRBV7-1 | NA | CASSLTIQETQYF | TGTGCCAGCAGCTTAACGATCCAAGAGACCCAGTACTTC
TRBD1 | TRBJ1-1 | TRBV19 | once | CASSPTDRGMNTEAFF | TGTGCCAGTAGTCCGACGGACAGGGGGATGAACACTGAAGCTTTCTTT
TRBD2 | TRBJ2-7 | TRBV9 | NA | CASSLGLAEAAQYF | TGTGCCAGCAGCCTCGGACTAGCGGAGGCTGCGCAGTACTTC
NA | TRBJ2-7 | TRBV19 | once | CASSIRGGRRGTEQYF | TGTGCCAGTAGTATTCGGGGCGGGCGCCGGGGTACAGAGCAGTACTTC
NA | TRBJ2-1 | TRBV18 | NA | CASSPQVAGNSNEQFF | TGTGCCAGCTCACCACAAGTGGCGGGGAATTCCAATGAGCAGTTCTTC
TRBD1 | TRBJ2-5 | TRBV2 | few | CASSTGGGGQQETQYF | TGTGCCAGCAGTACAGGGGGTGGGGGACAACAAGAGACCCAGTACTTC
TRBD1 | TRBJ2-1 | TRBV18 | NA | CASSPLIRDRGESAYEQFF | TGTGCCAGCTCACCTCTTATCCGGGACAGGGGAGAATCGGCATATGAGCAGTTCTTC
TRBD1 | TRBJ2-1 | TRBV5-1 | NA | CASSFETGGNEQFF | TGCGCCAGCAGCTTCGAGACAGGGGGCAATGAGCAGTTCTTC
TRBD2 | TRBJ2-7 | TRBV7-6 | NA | CASSQDRGGIYEQYF | TGTGCCAGCAGCCAAGACCGGGGGGGGATCTACGAGCAGTACTTC
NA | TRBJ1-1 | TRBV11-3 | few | CASSPPRAAITEAFF | TGTGCCAGCAGCCCACCGCGGGCGGCGATCACTGAAGCTTTCTTT
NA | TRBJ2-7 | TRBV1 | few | CASSLEPGQSYEQYF | TGCGCCAGCAGCTTAGAACCAGGACAGAGCTACGAGCAGTACTTC
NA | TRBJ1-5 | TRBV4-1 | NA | CASSPMGGAIPNQPQHF | TGCGCCAGCAGCCCCATGGGGGGGGCGATCCCCAATCAGCCCCAGCATTTT
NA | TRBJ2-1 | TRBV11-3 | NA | CASSPSNTHNEQFF | TGTGCCAGCAGCCCCAGCAATACCCACAATGAGCAGTTCTTC
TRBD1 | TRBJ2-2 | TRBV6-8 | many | CASSRQGGTGELFF | TGTGCCAGCAGTCGACAGGGTGGCACCGGGGAGCTGTTTTTT
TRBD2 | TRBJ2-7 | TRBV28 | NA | CASSLGLAGWLLEQYF | TGTGCCAGCAGTTTAGGACTAGCGGGGTGGCTACTCGAGCAGTACTTC
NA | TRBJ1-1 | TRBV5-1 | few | CASSLAGGYTEAFF | TGCGCCAGCAGCTTGGCCGGGGGTTACACTGAAGCTTTCTTT
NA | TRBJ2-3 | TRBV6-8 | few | CASNGGTDTQYF | TGTGCCAGCAACGGAGGCACAGATACGCAGTATTTT